This T cell receptor beta chain was recovered during a study of blood T cell repertoires in COVID-19. Overall study: Acute-phase and convalescent COVID-19 samples originated in the United States, Italy and Spain. PBMCs, B-cell-depleted T cells, or T cells provided the cDNA or gDNA that made up the material.

This CDR3 has 15 residues. Trimming took off 0 bases at V and 2 bases at J, with 10 bases between the two ends. Looked up from germline, CDR1 is MGHRA and CDR2 is YSYEKL. Original analysis: Cell counts per sample came from amplifying reference gene primers. Method: immunoSEQ multiplex PCR; TCRdb's copy keeps in-frame clones and lacks some. V and J calls and clone size are given by that table; D and trimming were obtained from the DNA. The table has 130,000 or so clones, approximately 90% seen once; the top ten hold about 4.5%. The receptor was isolated from a man aged 40-50 years with acute or convalescent COVID-19. The chain uses TRBV4-1 and TRBJ2-5; the D gene is possibly TRBD1 (5 bases). Material for sequencing was peripheral blood. The CDR3 DNA reads as TGCGCCAGCAGCCAAGAAGGACATGATCAAGAGACCCAGTACTTC. This gives the protein CASSQEGHDQETQYF.